This T cell receptor (beta chain) was profiled in a study of blood T cell repertoires in COVID-19. Overall study context: The United States, Italy and Spain provided the acute and convalescent COVID-19 samples. Nucleic acid was either cDNA or gDNA, and it came from T cells, B-cell-depleted T cells, or PBMCs.

Germline CDR1 MNHEY, CDR2 SVGAGI. Trimming took off 2 bases at V and 2 bases at J, with 10 bases between the two ends. The CDR3 totals 15 residues. Authors' analysis steps: Amplification from reference gene primers served as the basis for estimated nucleated cell counts. Sequencing used immunoSEQ multiplex PCR; TCRdb keeps in-frame clones, though not all of them. The DNA gave D and trimming, while V, J and clone size come from that table. The sample yields about 190,000 clones, more than 60% seen once. The sequence derives from a woman aged 45 to 65 with acute or convalescent COVID-19. What was sequenced was peripheral blood. The chain carries TRBV6-5 and TRBJ2-1; weak D call: TRBD1 (6 bases). Here the CDR3 reads CASSYGGVTYNEQFF. In nucleotides, the CDR3 is TGTGCCAGCAGTTACGGGGGCGTGACCTACAATGAGCAGTTCTTC.